Following are 25 T cell receptor beta chains from one sample sequenced in a study of cytomegalovirus exposure and HLA in healthy donors. It was with 60 Vbeta and 13 Jbeta primers that the PCR ran. The table came from immunoSEQ multiplex PCR; TCRdb's copy has only in-frame clones and leaves some out. The sample holds roughly 150,000 clones, approximately 84% seen once. The source material was PBMCs. All receptors derive from a man aged 30 to 45 in good health and CMV-seropositive.

V usage is TRBV18 and J usage is TRBJ1-1, with TRBD1 identical over 7 bases. Germline CDR1 and CDR2: KGHSH and LQKENI. The CDR3 covers 13 residues. The V and J ends lost 5 bases and 5 bases, in that order; junction bases with no gene match: 5. The CDR3 coding sequence is TGTGCCAGCTCAACAGGGGAAAGGACTGAAGCTTTCTTT. Protein product: CASSTGERTEAFF. Combining the CDR3 with reference TRBV18 and TRBJ1-1 gives the whole variable domain NAGVMQNPRHLVRRRGQEARLRCSPMKGHSHVYWYRQLPEEGLKFMVYLQKENIIDESGMPKERFSAEFPKEGPSILRIQQVVRGDSAAYFCASSTGERTEAFFGQGTRLTVV.

The chain carries TRBV5-3 and TRBJ1-2; D is uncertain. TRBV5-3 counts as an open reading frame of uncertain function. The ends were cut back, 3 bases at V and 3 bases at J, with 15 bases in the middle. This CDR3 is 15 amino acids long. The CDR3 region is CARSSRTPGDYGYTF. CDR3 DNA sequence: TGTGCCAGAAGCTCCAGGACCCCCGGGGACTATGGCTACACCTTC.

The V gene is TRBV18, the J gene TRBJ2-5; 7 bases agree with TRBD1. The CDR3 contains 14 residues. Germline V gene lookup returns CDR1 KGHSH and CDR2 LQKENI. After removal of 0 bases from V and 5 bases from J, the junction contained 3 bases not matched to a gene. CDR3 residues: CASSPPTGYETQYF. CDR3 bases: TGTGCCAGCTCACCACCGACAGGGTATGAGACCCAGTACTTC. The complete variable domain, with remaining parts taken from reference TRBV18 and TRBJ2-5, reads NAGVMQNPRHLVRRRGQEARLRCSPMKGHSHVYWYRQLPEEGLKFMVYLQKENIIDESGMPKERFSAEFPKEGPSILRIQQVVRGDSAAYFCASSPPTGYETQYFGPGTRLLVL.

The chain recombines TRBV9 with TRBJ2-7, with D tentatively TRBD1 (5 bases). Trimming left V 0 bases short and J 4 bases short, with 11 bases between. CDR1 and CDR2 from the germline V gene are SGDLS and YYNGEE. The length of the CDR3 is 14 residues. The CDR3 reads CASSVGAGQYEQYF. CDR3 sequence (DNA): TGTGCCAGCAGCGTAGGGGCAGGGCAGTACGAGCAGTACTTC.

This sequence joins TRBV6-6 and TRBJ1-2; 8 bases are shared with TRBD1. With 3 bases clipped from V and 10 bases from J, the junction kept 13 bases outside the gene matches. Germline V gene data show CDR1 as MNHNY and CDR2 as SVGAGI (reference sequence). The CDR3 spans 15 residues. In DNA form, the CDR3 reads TGTGCCAGCAGTTATACAAATCGCAGGGGGCAAGACTACACCTTC. Protein product: CASSYTNRRGQDYTF.

The rearrangement links TRBV5-6 to TRBJ2-7; D is perhaps TRBD2 (6 bases). The germline V gene has CDR1 SGHDT and CDR2 YYEEEE. There are 13 residues in the CDR3. The V gene lost 0 bases and the J gene lost 3 bases, with 7 bases spanning the gap. CDR3 residues: CASSLGRVYEQYV. The CDR3 DNA reads TGTGCCAGCAGCTTGGGGAGGGTCTACGAGCAGTACGTC.

V and J are TRBV19 and TRBJ2-2, with TRBD1 identical over 9 bases. The CDR3 has 15 residues. After removal of 6 bases from V and 5 bases from J, the junction contained 7 bases not matched to a gene. Germline V gene lookup returns CDR1 LNHDA and CDR2 SQIVND (reference sequence). CDR3: CASRTDRGSTGELFF. DNA for the CDR3: TGTGCCAGTAGGACAGACAGGGGGTCGACCGGGGAGCTGTTTTTT.

The chain carries TRBV4-1 and TRBJ2-7; possible D gene TRBD1, 5 bases. CDR3 length: 15 residues. V gave up 2 bases and J gave up 3 bases, with 14 bases separating them. Germline V gene data show CDR1 as MGHRA and CDR2 as YSYEKL. This chain's CDR3 is CASSQSWQGLYEQYV. In DNA, the CDR3 is TGCGCCAGCAGCCAAAGTTGGCAGGGCCTCTACGAGCAGTACGTC.

In its sample, this clone was seen a few times. This chain links TRBV4-3 with TRBJ1-3; TRBD1 matches at 7 bases. Germline CDR1 LGHNA, CDR2 YSLEER. This CDR3 comprises 15 residues. The V segment lost 0 bases and the J segment 2 bases; nucleotides outside the gene matches: 1. The CDR3 region is CASSQERGPGNTIYF. The CDR3 DNA sequence: TGCGCCAGCAGCCAAGAAAGGGGGCCTGGAAACACCATATATTTT.

The chain combines TRBV7-9 with TRBJ2-1; 11 bases fit TRBD2. V gave up 5 bases and J gave up 4 bases; unmatched junction bases: 7. Germline CDR1 is SEHNR and CDR2 is FQNEAQ (reference sequence). The CDR3 has 16 residues. CDR3 loop: CASSTTGTSGYNEQFF. CDR3 bases: TGTGCCAGCAGCACCACAGGGACTAGCGGTTACAATGAGCAGTTCTTC.

J is TRBJ2-1 and V is TRBV9; D perhaps matches TRBD1 (6 bases). Germline CDR1 and CDR2: SGDLS and YYNGEE. The CDR3 sequence is 15 residues long. V was pared by 4 bases and J by 0 bases, with 11 bases between. DNA of the CDR3: TGTGCCAGCAGCCAGAAAGGGGGCTCCTACAATGAGCAGTTCTTC. Its translation is CASSQKGGSYNEQFF.

The chain uses TRBV27 and TRBJ2-2, with 7 bases lining up with TRBD2. The CDR3 length is 15 residues. V lost 2 bases and J lost 6; bases outside the gene matches: 6. Germline values: CDR1 MNHEY, CDR2 SMNVEV (reference sequence). The CDR3 here is CASSLANGGAGELFF. The CDR3 nucleotides read TGTGCCAGCAGTTTAGCGAATGGGGGGGCCGGGGAGCTGTTTTTT.

This chain links TRBV28 with TRBJ1-5; 9 nucleotides align to TRBD1. Germline CDR1 is MDHEN and CDR2 is SYDVKM. V shed 3 bases, J shed 4 bases, and the junction held 4 bases outside the gene matches. The CDR3 totals 15 residues. In DNA form, the CDR3 reads TGTGCCAGCAGTTTCCTACAGGGGGCGAATCAGCCCCAGCATTTT. This codes for CASSFLQGANQPQHF.

DNA of the CDR3: TGTGCCAGCTCACCACCGACCCGGGAGTACTCCTACAATGAGCAGTTCTTC. It encodes CASSPPTREYSYNEQFF. This chain links TRBV18 with TRBJ2-1; D may be TRBD2 (6 bases). Germline lookup yields CDR1 KGHSH and CDR2 LQKENI. This CDR3 spans 17 amino acids. Trimming shortened V by 0 bases and J by 0 bases, and 12 bases separated the two germline ends.

The chain has TRBV7-9 and TRBJ1-5, with unresolved D. Germline V CDR1 and CDR2: SEHNR, FQNEAQ (reference sequence). This CDR3 has 13 residues. Trimming removed 5 bases at V and 5 bases at J, with 10 bases between. CDR3 DNA: TGTGCCAGCAGCCCAGACGGAGATCAGCCCCAGCATTTT. It is translated as CASSPDGDQPQHF.

V usage is TRBV19 and J usage is TRBJ2-3, with 8 bases aligning to TRBD1. This CDR3 is built from 15 residues. V lost 5 bases and J lost 0; bases outside the gene matches: 4. Germline V CDR1 and CDR2: LNHDA, SQIVND (reference sequence). The CDR3 loop is CASSGAGGSTDTQYF. In DNA form, the CDR3 reads TGTGCCAGTAGTGGGGCAGGGGGCAGCACAGATACGCAGTATTTT.

The rearrangement uses TRBV7-9 and TRBJ2-7; D is uncertain. The V end was cut by 5 bases, the J end by 6 bases, with 14 bases between. The CDR3 is 13 amino acids. Germline V CDR1 and CDR2: SEHNR, FQNEAQ (reference sequence). CDR3 loop: CASSQARLLEQYF. CDR3 sequence (DNA): TGTGCCAGCAGCCAAGCTCGGTTGCTCGAGCAGTACTTC.

The chain couples TRBV7-9 to TRBJ1-2, with a weak D call TRBD1 (5 bases). CDR1 SEHNR and CDR2 FQNEAQ come from the germline V gene (reference sequence). The CDR3 consists of 15 residues. V shed 5 bases and J shed 8 bases, with 21 bases lying between them. The chain's CDR3 is CASSAMGQGDVGYTF. Written as DNA, the CDR3 is TGTGCCAGCAGCGCTATGGGGCAGGGTGACGTCGGCTACACCTTC.

J is TRBJ2-7 and V is TRBV2; D gene unclear. Trimming took 6 bases from V and 2 from J, leaving 17 bases between them. Germline values: CDR1 SNHLY, CDR2 FYNNEI. The CDR3 is 15 amino acids. This chain's CDR3 is CASSAQVSPTYEQYF. DNA for the CDR3: TGTGCCAGCAGCGCTCAGGTTTCTCCCACCTACGAGCAGTACTTC.

This clone showed up just a few times. The gene calls are TRBV4-3 and TRBJ2-6; D may be TRBD2 (6 bases). This CDR3 is built from 19 residues. The ends were cut back, 4 bases at V and 0 bases at J, with 19 bases in the middle. Germline CDR1 and CDR2: LGHNA and YSLEER. The DNA of the CDR3 is TGCGCCAGCAGCCCCCGCCTAGTAGCGGAGAGCTCTGGGGCCAACGTCCTGACTTTC. Encoded protein: CASSPRLVAESSGANVLTF.

In this sample, this clone turned up once. The chain combines TRBV10-3 with TRBJ2-3, with 10 bases identical to TRBD1. The trim removed 4 bases at V and 4 bases at J, leaving 2 bases unmatched. Germline V gene sequence: CDR1 ENHRY, CDR2 SYGVKD. This CDR3 is 14 amino acids long. Here the CDR3 reads CAISGDRGPDTQYF. The DNA of the CDR3 is TGTGCCATCAGTGGGGACAGGGGACCAGATACGCAGTATTTT.

This clone was recorded once. The chain combines TRBV2 with TRBJ2-1, with D hard to call. CDR1 and CDR2 (germline): SNHLY, FYNNEI. Between the trimmed V and J ends, which lost 6 bases and 10 bases, there was a span of 13 bases. The CDR3 is made up of 12 amino acids. CDR3 sequence (DNA): TGTGCCAGCAGGATCATGTGGGCCGAGCAGTTCTTC. Its protein product is CASRIMWAEQFF.

The V and J genes are TRBV18 and TRBJ1-1; D remains ambiguous. The germline gives CDR1 KGHSH, CDR2 LQKENI. The CDR3 consists of 13 residues. Trimming left V 3 bases short and J 0 bases short, with 5 bases between. CDR3 nucleotide sequence: TGTGCCAGCTCACCGCAGGTGAACACTGAAGCTTTCTTT. This sequence encodes CASSPQVNTEAFF.

The chain links TRBV11-2 to TRBJ2-6, with D unclear. The CDR3 spans 16 residues. Trimming left V 4 bases short and J 0 bases short, with 10 bases between. Germline V gene sequence: CDR1 SGHAT, CDR2 FQNNGV. CDR3 bases: TGTGCCAGCAGCTCCACAGTTCTCTCTGGGGCCAACGTCCTGACTTTC. Amino acid sequence: CASSSTVLSGANVLTF.

The V gene is TRBV11-3, the J gene TRBJ2-5; no firm D call. Per germline, CDR1 SGHNT and CDR2 YENEEA. V shed 2 bases and J shed 1 base, with 11 bases lying between them. The CDR3 runs to 15 residues. CDR3 bases: TGTGCCAGCAGCTTACCACAGCATATCCAAGAGACCCAGTACTTC. Translation gives CASSLPQHIQETQYF.